This TCR beta chain is drawn from a study of cytomegalovirus exposure and HLA in healthy donors. In the PCR, 60 Vbeta and 13 Jbeta primers were used. Clones were read by immunoSEQ multiplex PCR, and TCRdb kept only the in-frame ones, dropping some. The sample yields roughly 180,000 clones, around 79% seen once. The junction had 2 bases not matched to a gene; V was cut back by 0 bases and J by 3 bases. Per the germline V gene, CDR1 is SEHNR and CDR2 is FQNEAQ (reference sequence). CDR3 length equals 15 residues. Overall study findings and caveats: According to reports, the classifier identified cytomegalovirus status with high specificity and sensitivity.

For this clone: Its antigen is unknown.

The TCR was taken from a female donor in good health and CMV-seronegative. This sequence joins TRBV7-9 and TRBJ2-5; 9 nucleotides match TRBD2. The sequenced material came from PBMCs. CDR3 region: CASSLAGLAEETQYF. CDR3 DNA sequence: TGTGCCAGCAGCTTAGCGGGACTAGCAGAAGAGACCCAGTACTTC. The complete variable domain, with remaining parts taken from reference TRBV7-9 and TRBJ2-5, reads DTGVSQNPRHKITKRGQNVTFRCDPISEHNRLYWYRQTLGQGPEFLTYFQNEAQLEKSRLLSDRFSAERPKGSFSTLEIQRTEQGDSAMYLCASSLAGLAEETQYFGPGTRLLVL.